This TCR beta chain was sequenced in a study of cytomegalovirus exposure and HLA in healthy donors. The wider study: In a later analysis, it was reported that the approximately 120 validation repertoires had been produced on the same platform as the 500 to 750 repertoires belonging to the first cohort.

A note on this clone: Its antigen remains unidentified.

Study-wide results and caveats: The classifier was said to identify cytomegalovirus status with high specificity and sensitivity.

The CDR3 contains 13 residues. V lost 7 bases and J lost 12; bases outside the gene matches: 10. From germline, CDR1 is SNHLY and CDR2 FYNNEI. Data came from immunoSEQ multiplex PCR; TCRdb stores just in-frame clones and leaves some out. Among approximately 300,000 clones listed, roughly 88% were seen once. The chain has TRBV2 and TRBJ2-1, with 9 bases matching TRBD2. This clonotype was sampled from a woman aged 18-30 years in good health and CMV-seronegative. Sequenced input: PBMCs. The CDR3 here is CASTERGLAGQFF. Written as DNA, the CDR3 is TGTGCCAGCACCGAAAGGGGACTAGCTGGGCAGTTCTTC.